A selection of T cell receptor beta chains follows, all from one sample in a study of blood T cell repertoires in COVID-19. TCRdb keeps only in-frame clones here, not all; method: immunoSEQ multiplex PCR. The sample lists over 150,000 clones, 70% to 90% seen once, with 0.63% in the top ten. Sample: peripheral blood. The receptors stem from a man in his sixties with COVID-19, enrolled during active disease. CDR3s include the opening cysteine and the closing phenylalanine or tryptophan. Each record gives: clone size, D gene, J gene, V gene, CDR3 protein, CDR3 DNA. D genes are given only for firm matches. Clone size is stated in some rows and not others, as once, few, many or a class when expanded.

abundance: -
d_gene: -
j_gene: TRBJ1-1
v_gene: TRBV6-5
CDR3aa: CASSYSTGNTEAFF
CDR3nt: TGTGCCAGCAGTTACTCTACAGGGAACACTGAAGCTTTCTTT

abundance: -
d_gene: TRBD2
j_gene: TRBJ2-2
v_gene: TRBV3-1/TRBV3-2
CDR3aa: CASSLSGSTGELFF
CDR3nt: TGTGCCAGCAGCCTCAGCGGGAGCACCGGGGAGCTGTTTTTT

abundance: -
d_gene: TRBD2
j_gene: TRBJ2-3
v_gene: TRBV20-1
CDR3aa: CSASRTSGRADTQYF
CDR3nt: TGCAGTGCTAGTAGGACTAGCGGGAGGGCAGATACGCAGTATTTT

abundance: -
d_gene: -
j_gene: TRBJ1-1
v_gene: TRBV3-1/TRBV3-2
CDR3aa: CASRIQGTEAFF
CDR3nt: TGTGCCAGCAGAATACAGGGTACTGAAGCTTTCTTT

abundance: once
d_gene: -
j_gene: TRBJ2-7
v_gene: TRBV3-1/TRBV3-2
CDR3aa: CASSKTAYEQYF
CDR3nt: TGTGCCAGCAGCAAGACAGCTTACGAGCAGTACTTC

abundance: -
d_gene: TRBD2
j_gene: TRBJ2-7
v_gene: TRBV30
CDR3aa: CAWSRGDAYEQYF
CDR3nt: TGTGCCTGGAGTCGGGGGGACGCCTACGAGCAGTACTTC

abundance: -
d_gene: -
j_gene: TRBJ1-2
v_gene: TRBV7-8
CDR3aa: CASSLAQGLGYGYTF
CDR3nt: TGTGCCAGCAGCTTAGCACAGGGTTTAGGCTATGGCTACACCTTC

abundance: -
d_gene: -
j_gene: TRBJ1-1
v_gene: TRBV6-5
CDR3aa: CASSPRPGQNTEAFF
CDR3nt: TGTGCCAGCAGTCCCAGACCCGGACAGAACACTGAAGCTTTCTTT

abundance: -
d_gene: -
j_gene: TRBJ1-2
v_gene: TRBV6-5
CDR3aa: CASQQTTTNYGYTF
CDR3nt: TGTGCCAGCCAACAAACGACAACGAACTATGGCTACACCTTC

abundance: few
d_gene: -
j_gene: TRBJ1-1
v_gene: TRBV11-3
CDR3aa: CASSLEGSLNTEAFF
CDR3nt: TGTGCCAGCAGCTTAGAGGGCAGCCTGAACACTGAAGCTTTCTTT

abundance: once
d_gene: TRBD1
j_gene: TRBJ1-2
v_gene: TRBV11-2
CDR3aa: CASSSQGWNYGYTF
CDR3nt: TGTGCCAGCAGCTCACAGGGGTGGAACTATGGCTACACCTTC

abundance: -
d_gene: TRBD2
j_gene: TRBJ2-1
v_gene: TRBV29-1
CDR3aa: CSVESSGRVNEQFF
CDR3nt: TGCAGCGTTGAGAGTAGCGGGAGAGTTAATGAGCAGTTCTTC

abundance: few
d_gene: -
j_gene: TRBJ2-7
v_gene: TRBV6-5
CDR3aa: CASSQRGLNYEQYF
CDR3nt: TGTGCCAGCAGCCAAAGGGGGTTAAACTACGAGCAGTACTTC

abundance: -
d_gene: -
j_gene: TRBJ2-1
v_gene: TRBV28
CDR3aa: CASSLAAIGNEQFF
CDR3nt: TGTGCCAGCAGTTTAGCGGCCATCGGCAATGAGCAGTTCTTC

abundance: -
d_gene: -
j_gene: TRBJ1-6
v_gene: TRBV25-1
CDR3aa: CASRHGGSPLHF
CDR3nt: TGTGCCAGCAGACATGGCGGTTCACCCCTCCACTTT

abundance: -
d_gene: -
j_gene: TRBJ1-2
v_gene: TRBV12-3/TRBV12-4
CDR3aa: CASSFVGADYTF
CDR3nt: TGTGCCAGCAGTTTTGTAGGCGCGGACTACACCTTC

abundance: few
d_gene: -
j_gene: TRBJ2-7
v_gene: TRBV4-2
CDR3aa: CASSQDREGWGVGEQYF
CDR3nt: TGTGCCAGCAGCCAAGATCGAGAGGGTTGGGGAGTCGGGGAGCAGTACTTC

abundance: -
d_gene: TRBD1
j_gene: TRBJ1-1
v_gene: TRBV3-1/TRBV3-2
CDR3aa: CATQGANEAFF
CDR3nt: TGTGCGACCCAGGGGGCCAATGAAGCTTTCTTT

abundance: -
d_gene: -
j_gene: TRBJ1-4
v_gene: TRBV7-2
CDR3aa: CASSSDRNEKLFF
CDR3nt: TGTGCCAGCAGCTCGGACAGAAATGAAAAACTGTTTTTT

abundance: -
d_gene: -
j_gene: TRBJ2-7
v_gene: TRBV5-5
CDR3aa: CASSYGPGDHYEQYF
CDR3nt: TGTGCCAGCAGCTATGGGCCGGGGGACCACTACGAGCAGTACTTC

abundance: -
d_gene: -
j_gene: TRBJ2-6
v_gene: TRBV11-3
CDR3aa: CASSLSHSGANVLTF
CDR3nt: TGTGCCAGCAGCTTAAGCCACTCTGGGGCCAACGTCCTGACTTTC

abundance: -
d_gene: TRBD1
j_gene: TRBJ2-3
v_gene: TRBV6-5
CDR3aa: CASRGQGGTDTQYF
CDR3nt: TGTGCCAGCAGGGGACAGGGGGGCACAGATACGCAGTATTTT

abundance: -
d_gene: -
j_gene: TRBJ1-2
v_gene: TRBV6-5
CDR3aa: CASSYSGRLYGYTF
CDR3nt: TGTGCCAGCAGTTACTCGGGGAGGCTATATGGCTACACCTTC

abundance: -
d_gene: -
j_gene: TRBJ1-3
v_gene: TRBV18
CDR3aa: CASSPPQGNSGNTIYF
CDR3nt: TGTGCCAGCTCACCACCACAGGGTAACTCTGGAAACACCATATATTTT

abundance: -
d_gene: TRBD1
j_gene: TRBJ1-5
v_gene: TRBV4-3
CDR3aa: CASSQERDREVQPQHF
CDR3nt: TGCGCCAGCAGCCAAGAACGTGACAGGGAGGTCCAGCCCCAGCATTTT

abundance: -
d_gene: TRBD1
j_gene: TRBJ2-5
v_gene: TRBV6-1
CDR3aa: CASSEALGGIETQYF
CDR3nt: TGTGCCAGCAGTGAAGCGCTAGGGGGCATCGAGACCCAGTACTTC

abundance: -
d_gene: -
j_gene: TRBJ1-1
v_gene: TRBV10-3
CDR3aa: CATGGGGLNTEAFF
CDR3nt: TGTGCCACGGGGGGCGGGGGATTGAACACTGAAGCTTTCTTT

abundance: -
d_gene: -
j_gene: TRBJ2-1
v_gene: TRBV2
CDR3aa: CASSGEVPLYNEQFF
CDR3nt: TGTGCCAGCAGTGGCGAGGTCCCCCTCTACAATGAGCAGTTCTTC

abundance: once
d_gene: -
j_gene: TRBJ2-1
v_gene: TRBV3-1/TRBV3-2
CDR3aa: CASSQEVPTQRGSYNEQFF
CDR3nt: TGTGCCAGCAGCCAAGAAGTCCCGACTCAAAGGGGCTCCTACAATGAGCAGTTCTTC

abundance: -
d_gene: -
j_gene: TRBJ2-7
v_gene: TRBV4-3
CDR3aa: CASSQVQGNYEQYF
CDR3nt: TGCGCCAGCAGCCAAGTCCAGGGTAACTACGAGCAGTACTTC

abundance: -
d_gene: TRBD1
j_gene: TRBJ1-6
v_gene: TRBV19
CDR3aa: CASSAGTVANSPLHF
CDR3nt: TGTGCCAGTAGTGCAGGGACAGTCGCAAATTCACCCCTCCACTTT

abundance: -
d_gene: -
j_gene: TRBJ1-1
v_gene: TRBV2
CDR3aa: CASSGQGEAFF
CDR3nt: TGTGCCAGCAGTGGGCAGGGGGAAGCTTTCTTT

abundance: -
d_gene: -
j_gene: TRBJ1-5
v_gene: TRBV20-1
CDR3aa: CSASSGSRGNQPQHF
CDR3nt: TGCAGTGCTAGTAGCGGTTCTAGGGGCAATCAGCCCCAGCATTTT

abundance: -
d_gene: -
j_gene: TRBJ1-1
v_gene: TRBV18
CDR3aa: CASSPRQVGLNTEAFF
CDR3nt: TGTGCCAGCTCACCGCGGCAAGTCGGGTTAAACACTGAAGCTTTCTTT

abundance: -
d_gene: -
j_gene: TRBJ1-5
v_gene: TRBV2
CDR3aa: CASVGHRVGGQPQHF
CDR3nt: TGTGCCAGTGTAGGACACCGGGTCGGTGGTCAGCCCCAGCATTTT

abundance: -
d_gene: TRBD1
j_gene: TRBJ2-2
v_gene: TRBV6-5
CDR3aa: CASRDRQNTGELFF
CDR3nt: TGTGCCAGCCGGGACAGGCAGAACACCGGGGAGCTGTTTTTT

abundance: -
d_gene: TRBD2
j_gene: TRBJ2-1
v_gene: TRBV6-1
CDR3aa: CASSELAGGYNEQFF
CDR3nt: TGTGCCAGCAGTGAACTAGCGGGGGGATACAATGAGCAGTTCTTC

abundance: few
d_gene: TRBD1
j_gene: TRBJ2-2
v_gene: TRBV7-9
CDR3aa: CASRATGKELFF
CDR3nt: TGTGCCAGCAGGGCGACAGGGAAAGAGCTGTTTTTT

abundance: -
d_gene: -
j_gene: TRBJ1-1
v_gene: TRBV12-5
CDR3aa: CASGLVRGTEAFF
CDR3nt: TGTGCTAGTGGTTTGGTCAGGGGCACTGAAGCTTTCTTT

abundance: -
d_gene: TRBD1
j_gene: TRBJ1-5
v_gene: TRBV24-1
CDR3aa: CATSRTGSSNQPQHF
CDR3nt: TGTGCCACCAGTAGGACAGGATCTAGCAATCAGCCCCAGCATTTT

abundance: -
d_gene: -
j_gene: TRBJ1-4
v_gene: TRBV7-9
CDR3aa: CASSLGQTTTNEKLFF
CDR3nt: TGTGCCAGCAGCTTAGGACAGACCACAACTAATGAAAAACTGTTTTTT

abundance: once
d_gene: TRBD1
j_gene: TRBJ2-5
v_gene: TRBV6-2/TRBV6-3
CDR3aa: CASSYTGQGARETQYF
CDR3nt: TGTGCCAGCAGTTACACGGGACAGGGGGCCCGGGAGACCCAGTACTTC

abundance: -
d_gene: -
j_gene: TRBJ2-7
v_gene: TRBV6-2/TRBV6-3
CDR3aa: CASSYGRRGTYEQYF
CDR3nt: TGTGCCAGTAGTTATGGCCGTCGGGGGACCTACGAGCAGTACTTC

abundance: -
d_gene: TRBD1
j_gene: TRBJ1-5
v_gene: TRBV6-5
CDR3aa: CASSSDRSNQPQHF
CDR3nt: TGTGCCAGCAGTTCGGACAGGAGCAATCAGCCCCAGCATTTT

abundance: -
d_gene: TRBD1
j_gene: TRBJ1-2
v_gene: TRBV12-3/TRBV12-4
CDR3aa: CASSSQGNYGYTF
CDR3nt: TGTGCCAGCAGCTCACAGGGGAACTATGGCTACACCTTC

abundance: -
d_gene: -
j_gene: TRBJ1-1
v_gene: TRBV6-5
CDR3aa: CATRPGVNTEAFF
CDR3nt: TGTGCCACTCGTCCGGGGGTGAACACTGAAGCTTTCTTT

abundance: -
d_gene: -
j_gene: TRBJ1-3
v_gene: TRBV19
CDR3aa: CASSSAEDRGFGTIYF
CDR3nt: TGTGCCAGTAGTAGCGCTGAGGACAGAGGATTTGGGACCATATATTTT

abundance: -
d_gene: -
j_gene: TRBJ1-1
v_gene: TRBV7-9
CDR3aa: CASRPGGSTEAFF
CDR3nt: TGTGCCAGCCGCCCTGGAGGGTCCACTGAAGCTTTCTTT